This T cell receptor (beta chain) derives from a study of blood T cell repertoires in COVID-19. The protocol was immunoSEQ multiplex PCR, while the TCRdb copy is restricted to in-frame clones and leaves out a portion. The table includes tens of thousands of clones, 70% to 90% detected once. This CDR3 has 14 amino acids. Per germline, CDR1 KGHDR and CDR2 SFDVKD. V shed 9 bases and J shed 0 bases, with 11 bases lying between them. This chain joins TRBV24-1 and TRBJ1-5, with D possibly TRBD1 on 5 matching bases. The specimen sequenced was peripheral blood. This TCR was recovered from a man aged 65 to 85 with active COVID-19. The CDR3 DNA reads as TGTGCCACCTCTCAGGGAAATAGCAATCAGCCCCAGCATTTT. It is translated as CATSQGNSNQPQHF.